A selection of T cell receptor beta chains follows, all from one sample in a study of blood T cells in healthy people across ages. TCRdb recomputed calls from the 5' RACE reads with MiXCR, one row per CDR3 protein. The sample consists of some 780,000 distinct CDR3 sequences, roughly three fifths of them appearing once. Sequenced sample: blood. The receptors were gathered from a man in his forties in good health. Both conserved end residues are part of each CDR3. The D gene is left open where the match is weak. The size of a clone is reported for some rows only, either as once, few or many, or as a class for expanded clones.

TRBV29-1	-	TRBJ2-7	TRBD1	CSVEGTGFTSYEQYF	TGCAGCGTTGAGGGGACAGGGTTTACCTCCTACGAGCAGTACTTC
TRBV6-5	-	TRBJ1-1	-	CASSYLGVGTEAFF	TGTGCCAGCAGTTACTTGGGGGTAGGCACTGAAGCTTTCTTT
TRBV20-1	-	TRBJ1-2	TRBD1	CSAMGQTNYGYTF	TGCAGTGCTATGGGACAGACTAACTATGGCTACACCTTC
TRBV7-6	-	TRBJ2-1	TRBD2	CASSVGQRRTSGSQVSYNEQFF	TGTGCCAGCAGCGTGGGGCAGAGGAGGACTAGCGGATCTCAGGTATCCTACAATGAGCAGTTCTTC
TRBV29-1	-	TRBJ2-1	TRBD2	CSVHGLAGVREQFF	TGCAGCGTCCACGGACTAGCGGGAGTCCGGGAGCAGTTCTTC
TRBV27	-	TRBJ2-1	-	CASSLTRALSYNEQFF	TGTGCCAGCAGTTTAACCCGGGCCCTTTCTTACAATGAGCAGTTCTTC
TRBV25-1	-	TRBJ2-7	-	CASSEFGGYVSYEQYF	TGTGCCAGCAGTGAATTTGGGGGCTACGTCTCCTACGAGCAGTACTTC
TRBV2	-	TRBJ2-6	-	CASSERPKGGALANVLTF	TGTGCCAGCAGTGAAAGGCCGAAAGGGGGGGCATTGGCCAACGTCCTGACTTTC
TRBV5-1	few	TRBJ1-2	-	CASSKEGGDYGYTF	TGCGCCAGCAGTAAAGAGGGCGGCGACTATGGCTACACCTTC
TRBV5-1	-	TRBJ2-2	-	CASSADIRSRGELFF	TGCGCCAGCAGCGCGGACATCAGGTCACGGGGGGAGCTGTTTTTT
TRBV7-8	-	TRBJ1-5	TRBD1	CASSLVGQGRIGNQPQHF	TGTGCCAGCAGCTTAGTTGGACAGGGGCGAATCGGCAATCAGCCCCAGCATTTT
TRBV24-1	-	TRBJ2-5	TRBD2	CATSDPTSGGASPQETQYF	TGTGCCACCAGTGACCCGACTAGCGGGGGGGCCAGCCCCCAAGAGACCCAGTACTTC
TRBV7-9	-	TRBJ1-2	-	CASSTTQGGYTF	TGTGCCAGCAGCACCACCCAGGGCGGCTACACCTTC
TRBV6-4	-	TRBJ2-3	-	CASSLEDGGSTDTQYF	TGTGCCAGCAGTCTCGAGGATGGGGGCTCCACAGATACGCAGTATTTT
TRBV5-1	-	TRBJ2-5	-	CASSTRRTASEETQYF	TGCGCCAGCAGCACTCGACGGACAGCGTCGGAAGAGACCCAGTACTTC
TRBV27	-	TRBJ2-7	-	CASSLSNGGPIYEQYF	TGTGCCAGCAGTTTATCCAACGGAGGGCCCATCTACGAGCAGTACTTC
TRBV29-1	few	TRBJ2-7	TRBD1	CSVERGQGREQYF	TGCAGCGTTGAAAGGGGACAGGGGCGCGAGCAGTACTTC
TRBV7-2	-	TRBJ2-1	TRBD2	CASSSTSGGTLAHEQFF	TGTGCCAGCAGCTCTACTAGCGGGGGGACACTCGCCCATGAGCAGTTCTTC
TRBV20-1	-	TRBJ2-5	-	CSGRDRDGILQETQYF	TGCAGTGGTAGAGATCGGGACGGAATATTACAAGAGACCCAGTACTTC
TRBV20-1	few	TRBJ2-3	-	CSARDGQRSTDTQYF	TGCAGTGCCCGGGACGGGCAAAGGAGCACAGATACGCAGTATTTT
TRBV3-1	-	TRBJ2-6	-	CASSQLGGGSGANVLTF	TGTGCCAGCAGCCAATTGGGGGGAGGCTCTGGGGCCAACGTCCTGACTTTC
TRBV4-2	-	TRBJ2-3	TRBD1	CASSREGGLSTDTQYF	TGTGCCAGCAGCCGGGAAGGGGGCCTTTCCACAGATACGCAGTATTTT
TRBV18	-	TRBJ2-1	TRBD2	CASSPGSGINEQFF	TGTGCCAGCTCACCAGGTAGCGGGATCAATGAGCAGTTCTTC
TRBV7-2	few	TRBJ2-1	TRBD2	CASSSPGLVNSEQFF	TGTGCCAGCAGCTCCCCGGGACTAGTAAACAGTGAGCAGTTCTTC
TRBV27	-	TRBJ2-4	TRBD2	CASSPGTSGSYIQYF	TGTGCCAGCAGCCCGGGGACTAGCGGGAGTTACATTCAGTACTTC
TRBV6-6	-	TRBJ2-3	-	CANSQGTSGGLTDTQYF	TGTGCCAACAGCCAAGGAACCAGCGGCGGTTTAACAGATACGCAGTATTTT
TRBV5-1	-	TRBJ2-1	-	CASSLVVGPYNEQFF	TGCGCCAGCAGCTTGGTGGTGGGGCCTTACAATGAGCAGTTCTTC
TRBV20-1	-	TRBJ2-1	TRBD1	CSAPRGQGIGPGFF	TGCAGTGCACCACGTGGACAGGGAATAGGTCCGGGGTTCTTC
TRBV20-1	-	TRBJ1-1	-	CSARGSGNTEAFF	TGCAGTGCTAGAGGATCAGGGAACACTGAAGCTTTCTTT
TRBV6-6	-	TRBJ1-2	TRBD1	CASSYPIQGAGNYGYTF	TGTGCCAGCAGTTACCCTATACAGGGGGCGGGGAACTATGGCTACACCTTC
TRBV14	few	TRBJ2-4	-	CASSQGEAAAKNIQYF	TGTGCCAGCAGCCAAGGAGAGGCGGCAGCCAAAAACATTCAGTACTTC
TRBV18	-	TRBJ2-7	-	CASSPRGESYEQYF	TGTGCCAGCTCACCACGGGGAGAGTCCTACGAGCAGTACTTC
TRBV12-5	few	TRBJ2-5	TRBD2	CASGLGLAGSVQETQYF	TGTGCTAGTGGCCTTGGACTAGCGGGATCCGTTCAAGAGACCCAGTACTTC
TRBV12-3/TRBV12-4	-	TRBJ2-7	-	CASSLGQREQYF	TGTGCCAGCAGTTTAGGCCAACGCGAGCAGTACTTC
TRBV27	-	TRBJ2-7	TRBD2	CASSLTAGVEQYF	TGTGCCAGCAGTTTAACGGCGGGGGTCGAGCAGTACTTC
TRBV27	-	TRBJ2-7	-	CASAPDLWSRNRKSYEQYF	TGTGCCAGCGCCCCAGATTTGTGGAGCAGAAACCGGAAATCCTACGAGCAGTACTTC
TRBV28	-	TRBJ2-7	TRBD2	CASSPSTSGIDEQYF	TGTGCCAGCAGTCCTTCTACTAGCGGGATAGACGAGCAGTACTTC
TRBV7-2	-	TRBJ1-6	-	CASSLRGWESPLHF	TGTGCCAGCAGCTTAAGGGGCTGGGAGTCACCCCTCCACTTT
TRBV20-1	-	TRBJ2-1	-	CSARDFLANNEQFF	TGCAGTGCTAGAGATTTCCTAGCGAATAATGAGCAGTTCTTC
TRBV29-1	-	TRBJ2-1	-	CSVNRAPGPVISEQFF	TGCAGCGTTAACCGGGCCCCGGGCCCCGTCATCAGTGAGCAGTTCTTC
TRBV21-1	-	TRBJ2-1	-	CASSKRDGTSPSNEQFF	TGTGCCAGCAGCAAAAGGGACGGGACTAGTCCCTCGAATGAGCAGTTCTTC
TRBV5-1	many	TRBJ2-3	-	CASSLEGVGDTQYF	TGCGCCAGCAGCTTGGAAGGCGTAGGGGATACGCAGTATTTT
TRBV12-3/TRBV12-4	few	TRBJ2-1	TRBD2	CASSSRLAGGLNEQFF	TGTGCCAGCAGTTCCAGACTAGCGGGGGGGCTCAATGAGCAGTTCTTC
TRBV20-1	once	TRBJ1-5	-	CSARDKAAGGPQHF	TGCAGTGCTAGAGATAAGGCGGCGGGAGGGCCCCAGCATTTT
TRBV28	few	TRBJ2-7	TRBD2	CASVGTSFYEQYF	TGTGCCAGCGTAGGGACTAGCTTTTACGAGCAGTACTTC
TRBV7-8	once	TRBJ2-5	TRBD2	CASSLGSGGWEQYF	TGTGCCAGCAGCTTAGGATCGGGGGGGTGGGAGCAGTACTTC
TRBV20-1	-	TRBJ2-7	TRBD2	CSARDYTSGPGGLAIPSPYEQYF	TGCAGTGCTAGAGATTACACATCCGGTCCCGGGGGACTAGCGATCCCGAGTCCCTACGAGCAGTACTTC
TRBV28	-	TRBJ1-2	TRBD1	CASSSYRGIYGYTF	TGTGCCAGCAGTTCATACAGGGGGATCTATGGCTACACCTTC
TRBV7-2	few	TRBJ2-1	-	CASSHNWGKSYNEQFF	TGTGCCAGCAGCCACAATTGGGGGAAATCCTACAATGAGCAGTTCTTC
TRBV7-2	few	TRBJ2-7	-	CASSLGGVGSTEQYF	TGTGCCAGCAGCTTGGGTGGTGTGGGTTCTACCGAGCAGTACTTC
TRBV27	-	TRBJ1-6	-	CAGRNNSPLHF	TGTGCCGGCCGGAATAATTCACCCCTCCACTTT
TRBV20-1	-	TRBJ1-4	TRBD1	CSATPGQGNEKLFF	TGCAGTGCAACACCGGGACAGGGTAACGAAAAACTGTTTTTT
TRBV6-1	few	TRBJ2-6	-	CASSDRAVSGANVLTF	TGTGCCAGCAGTGACCGCGCAGTCTCTGGGGCCAACGTCCTGACTTTC